The next 27 T cell receptor beta chains were all read from a single sample in a study of cytomegalovirus exposure and HLA in healthy donors. The method was immunoSEQ multiplex PCR; TCRdb's version includes in-frame clones alone and lacks a portion of them. The table includes over 200,000 clones, around four fifths detected once. Sequenced sample: PBMCs. Receptors were obtained from a woman aged 18 to 35 in good health and CMV-seronegative.

This clone was counted once. The V call is TRBV6-5, the J call TRBJ2-5, with 8 bases aligning to TRBD1. The CDR3 runs to 14 residues. The V segment lost 10 bases and the J segment 5 bases; nucleotides outside the gene matches: 12. The V gene's germline CDR1 is MNHEY and CDR2 SVGAGI. CDR3 sequence: CATSGFRGRETQYF. The CDR3 DNA reads TGTGCCACCTCGGGTTTCAGGGGGCGGGAGACCCAGTACTTC.

This sequence joins TRBV5-1 and TRBJ1-2, with a weak D call TRBD1 (6 bases). The V gene's germline CDR1 is SGHRS and CDR2 YFSETQ. Trimming stripped 4 bases from V and 2 bases from J, with 18 bases between. This CDR3 is built from 16 residues. Here the CDR3 reads CASSRNQGPGNYGYTF. CDR3 sequence (DNA): TGCGCCAGCAGCCGAAACCAGGGGCCTGGAAACTATGGCTACACCTTC.

This clone was observed a handful of times. This chain connects TRBV6-1 to TRBJ2-5; the D is unclear. Germline V gene lookup returns CDR1 MNHNS and CDR2 SASEGT. The CDR3 has 12 residues. V lost 8 bases and J 3 bases, leaving 10 bases between the germline ends. CDR3 protein: CASGLVKETQYF. DNA for the CDR3: TGTGCCAGCGGGTTAGTAAAAGAGACCCAGTACTTC.

The sample holds one count of this clone. The rearrangement joins TRBV5-1 to TRBJ2-4; 8 positions agree with TRBD2. Germline-derived CDR1 and CDR2 are SGHRS and YFSETQ. The CDR3 covers 16 residues. The V and J ends lost 4 bases and 0 bases, in that order; junction bases with no gene match: 6. The CDR3 DNA reads as TGCGCCAGCAGCCCCCCACTAGCGGTAGCCAAAAACATTCAGTACTTC. Protein sequence: CASSPPLAVAKNIQYF.

The V call is TRBV27, the J call TRBJ2-7; a possible D gene is TRBD1 (6 bases). CDR1 is MNHEY and CDR2 is SMNVEV in the germline V gene (reference sequence). CDR3 length equals 16 residues. V lost 0 bases, J lost 0 bases, and 12 bases lay in between. The CDR3 protein is CASSLSIGGASYEQYF. As DNA, the CDR3 is TGTGCCAGCAGTTTATCGATTGGGGGCGCCTCCTACGAGCAGTACTTC.

This chain connects TRBV15 to TRBJ2-1; a weak D match, TRBD2 (7 bases). The CDR3 runs to 14 residues. Trimming stripped 6 bases from V and 3 bases from J, with 12 bases between. Germline loops: CDR1 LNHNV, CDR2 YYDKDF (reference sequence). CDR3 DNA: TGTGCCACCAGGGCCGGGGGGCACTACAATGAGCAGTTCTTC. It is translated as CATRAGGHYNEQFF.

This clone was found a few times. J is TRBJ1-2 and V is TRBV7-2; perhaps TRBD1 as D (6 bases). The CDR3 contains 14 residues. CDR1 SGHTA and CDR2 FQGNSA come from the germline V gene. V lost 6 bases to trimming and J lost 4 bases, with 15 bases between them. The CDR3 bases are TGTGCCAGCAGTAGCAGCCGGGGGGCCTATGGCTACACCTTC. It is translated as CASSSSRGAYGYTF.

V and J are TRBV6-5 and TRBJ1-5; D possibly corresponds to TRBD1 (6 bases). V was clipped by 6 bases and J by 4 bases, with 13 bases between them. The germline V gene encodes CDR1 MNHEY and CDR2 SVGAGI. The CDR3 sequence is 14 residues long. The CDR3 sequence is CASRRDNQNQPQHF. CDR3 DNA sequence: TGTGCCAGCAGAAGGGACAACCAAAATCAGCCCCAGCATTTT.

This rearrangement joins TRBV27 to TRBJ2-7; no firm D call. Trimming shortened V by 5 bases and J by 1 base, and 9 bases separated the two germline ends. Germline assignment: CDR1 MNHEY and CDR2 SMNVEV (reference sequence). The CDR3 extends over 13 amino acids. This CDR3 is CASSRTYSYEQYF. CDR3 bases: TGTGCCAGCAGTAGGACGTATTCCTACGAGCAGTACTTC.

The chain combines TRBV2 with TRBJ1-1; D not certain. V gave up 6 bases and J gave up 1 base, with 12 bases separating them. Germline V gene data show CDR1 as SNHLY and CDR2 as FYNNEI. The CDR3 runs to 14 residues. Written as DNA, the CDR3 is TGTGCCAGCAGGTTCGGAGGAGCGAACACTGAAGCTTTCTTT. Translation gives CASRFGGANTEAFF. The whole variable domain, filled in from reference TRBV2 and TRBJ1-1, reads EPEVTQTPSHQVTQMGQEVILRCVPISNHLYFYWYRQILGQKVEFLVSFYNNEISEKSEIFDDQFSVERPDGSNFTLKIRSTKLEDSAMYFCASRFGGANTEAFFGQGTRLTVV.

The gene calls are TRBV18 and TRBJ2-5; 7 positions match TRBD1. The length of the CDR3 is 14 residues. Germline V gene lookup returns CDR1 KGHSH and CDR2 LQKENI. V dropped 3 bases and J dropped 4; count of bases not matched to a gene: 5. CDR3 DNA sequence: TGTGCCAGCTCACCGAACAGGGGAAGAGAGACCCAGTACTTC. This gives the protein CASSPNRGRETQYF.

This clone was detected only a few times. This chain connects TRBV9 to TRBJ1-2; D is possibly TRBD1 (5 bases). V dropped 4 bases and J dropped 4 bases, with 11 bases sitting between them. From germline, CDR1 is SGDLS and CDR2 YYNGEE. This CDR3 spans 13 amino acids. This CDR3 reads CASSPGTVYGYTF. CDR3 coding DNA: TGTGCCAGCAGCCCGGGGACGGTCTATGGCTACACCTTC.

This clone occurred a few times. V usage is TRBV5-1 and J usage is TRBJ1-2; possibly TRBD1 for D (5 bases). Germline V lookup: CDR1 SGHRS, CDR2 YFSETQ. The germline V and J ends were trimmed by 4 bases and 4 bases, with 14 bases remaining between them. This CDR3 is 14 amino acids long. This CDR3 reads CASSRGQASYGYTF. The CDR3 DNA follows: TGCGCCAGCAGCCGCGGACAAGCATCCTATGGCTACACCTTC.

This chain connects TRBV9 to TRBJ1-2, with a possible D match to TRBD1 (5 bases). The CDR3 extends over 15 amino acids. Germline V gene lookup returns CDR1 SGDLS and CDR2 YYNGEE. V dropped 3 bases and J dropped 1 base, with 13 bases sitting between them. The CDR3 bases are TGTGCCAGCAGCGGCCCCGGGGGAGATAACTATGGCTACACCTTC. Translating it yields CASSGPGGDNYGYTF.

This sequence joins TRBV9 and TRBJ1-2; a weak D match, TRBD1 (6 bases). V lost 3 bases and J 8 bases, leaving 20 bases between the germline ends. The germline CDR1 and CDR2 sequences are SGDLS and YYNGEE. The CDR3 length is 15 residues. The CDR3 protein is CASSANSGGAEGYTF. CDR3 DNA sequence: TGTGCCAGCAGCGCCAATTCCGGGGGGGCGGAGGGCTACACCTTC.

This clone was seen only a few times. The identical CDR3 is also encoded by other nucleotide sequences in the sample. This chain links TRBV28 with TRBJ1-2; D not certain. CDR3 size: 15 residues. The V end was cut by 3 bases, the J end by 2 bases, with 13 bases between. The germline gives CDR1 MDHEN, CDR2 SYDVKM. The CDR3 sequence: CASSFVRTANYGYTF. In nucleotides, the CDR3 is TGTGCCAGCAGTTTTGTAAGGACGGCAAACTATGGCTACACCTTC.

V gene TRBV11-2 combines with J gene TRBJ2-1; maybe TRBD1 (5 bases). The CDR3 covers 16 residues. V was cut by 6 bases and J by 0 bases, with 15 bases left in between. Germline lookup yields CDR1 SGHAT and CDR2 FQNNGV. The CDR3 DNA follows: TGTGCCAGCAGTCGCAGGGCCCCAAGCTCCTACAATGAGCAGTTCTTC. This gives the protein CASSRRAPSSYNEQFF.

The chain uses TRBV5-1 and TRBJ1-2, with 8 bases aligning to TRBD1. J lost 8 bases, V lost 1 base, and 10 bases had no gene match. Germline loops: CDR1 SGHRS, CDR2 YFSETQ. This CDR3 has 15 residues. The CDR3 nucleotides are TGCGCCAGCAGCTTGTCCCCGGACAGGGATACGGGCTACACCTTC. This gives the protein CASSLSPDRDTGYTF.

The chain links TRBV11-2 to TRBJ2-1, with 9 bases lining up with TRBD2. Trimming at V came to 5 bases and at J to 15 bases, leaving 11 bases not matched to a gene. CDR1 is SGHAT, CDR2 FQNNGV, per germline. CDR3 length equals 13 residues. CDR3 sequence reads: CASSRSYPGLAFF. The DNA of the CDR3 is TGTGCCAGCAGCCGGTCGTACCCGGGACTAGCGTTCTTC.

The CDR3 region has the DNA TGCGCCAGCAGCTTCCGGACGGGGAACACCGGGGAGCTGTTTTTT. This translates into CASSFRTGNTGELFF. V usage is TRBV5-1 and J usage is TRBJ2-2; D remains unclear. CDR1 SGHRS and CDR2 YFSETQ come from the germline V gene. The CDR3 totals 15 residues. V was trimmed by 2 bases and J by 1 base, leaving 9 bases between them.

As DNA, the CDR3 is TGTGCCAGCAGTGACCAGGACAGGGTCCGAGTTACTGAAGCTTTCTTT. This translates into CASSDQDRVRVTEAFF. The chain recombines TRBV25-1 with TRBJ1-1; TRBD1 agrees at 8 bases. CDR3 length equals 16 residues. CDR1 MGHDK and CDR2 SYGVNS come from the germline V gene. Unmatched junction bases numbered 11, after V lost 3 bases and J lost 5 bases.

This chain uses TRBV2 with TRBJ2-7, with 7 positions matching TRBD2. Germline loops: CDR1 SNHLY, CDR2 FYNNEI. The junction had 6 bases not matched to a gene; V was cut back by 1 base and J by 3 bases. The CDR3 length is 15 residues. The chain's CDR3 is CASSEELTSFYEQYF. DNA for the CDR3: TGTGCCAGCAGTGAAGAGTTGACTAGCTTCTACGAGCAGTACTTC.

This rearrangement joins TRBV2 to TRBJ2-5; either TRBD1 or TRBD2 may fit D (5 bases each). The CDR3 runs to 15 residues. The germline V gene has CDR1 SNHLY and CDR2 FYNNEI. The germline V and J ends were trimmed by 5 bases and 2 bases, with 15 bases remaining between them. This CDR3 reads CASSSPLGRQETQYF. In nucleotides, the CDR3 is TGTGCCAGCAGTAGCCCGCTGGGACGGCAAGAGACCCAGTACTTC.

J is TRBJ2-3 and V is TRBV2; weak D call: TRBD1 (6 bases). The V end was cut by 2 bases, the J end by 4 bases, with 16 bases between. Germline V gives CDR1 SNHLY, CDR2 FYNNEI. The CDR3 extends over 16 amino acids. DNA for the CDR3: TGTGCCAGCAGTGAACCGCAGGGGCGTAGCGCAGATACGCAGTATTTT. It is translated as CASSEPQGRSADTQYF.

With regard to this clone: Other DNA variants within this sample encode the same CDR3. The rearrangement links TRBV7-3 to TRBJ1-1; D possibly corresponds to TRBD1 (5 bases). This CDR3 spans 13 amino acids. V lost 4 bases to trimming and J lost 5 bases, with 11 bases between them. CDR1 and CDR2 from the germline V gene are SGHTA and FQGTGA. The CDR3 sequence: CASSSQGGTEAFF. The CDR3 DNA reads TGTGCCAGCAGCTCCCAGGGTGGGACTGAAGCTTTCTTT.

CDR3 residues: CASSPIRTGSSYEQYF. The CDR3 nucleotides read TGTGCCAGCTCACCAATTAGGACAGGGAGCTCCTACGAGCAGTACTTC. The chain joins TRBV18 to TRBJ2-7, with 8 bases lining up with TRBD1. Germline CDR1 reads KGHSH; CDR2 reads LQKENI. J lost 0 bases, V lost 2 bases, and 6 bases had no gene match. CDR3 length: 16 amino acids.

The V gene is TRBV5-1, the J gene TRBJ2-1; TRBD2 agrees at 8 bases. CDR1 is SGHRS, CDR2 YFSETQ, per germline. After removal of 6 bases from V and 9 bases from J, the junction contained 14 bases not matched to a gene. This CDR3 is 15 amino acids long. Here the CDR3 DNA reads TGCGCCAGCACCTGGGAGGCGGGAGGAGGGGGTGAGCAGTTCTTC. Translated: CASTWEAGGGGEQFF.